Below, 10 T cell receptor beta chains from the same sample are listed, as sequenced in a study of T-cell reconstitution after alpha-beta-depleted transplantation in children (dated by TCRdb to the mid-2010s). To prepare the library, PCR was applied. The sample was run on an Illumina HiSeq 2500. TCR libraries were prepared with molecular barcoding, using unique molecular identifiers to normalize TCRbeta repertoire quantification. TCRdb reanalyzed the raw reads on its own, using fastp at Q25 for trimming and MiXCR for clone calling, and kept in-frame beta chains. Rows are combined by CDR3 protein, so each entry shows the most common genes and DNA. The sample data list roughly 500,000 distinct CDR3 sequences, and approximately 32% of these were observed just once. The ten largest clones add up to 2% to 2.5% of the sample. The material was PBMCs from the stem cell graft donor, obtained from the stem cell graft. These receptors came from a human donor who donated a stem cell graft to a child with aplastic anemia.

This clonotype was seen at least ten times. The chain couples TRBV29-1 to TRBJ1-2; D not resolved. The CDR3 length is 12 residues. Germline-derived CDR1 and CDR2 are SQVTM and ANQGSEA. Deletions cut 2 bases from V and 4 bases from J, with 8 bases between. CDR3 coding DNA: TGCAGCGTTGAAAGAGGGTCCTATGGCTACACCTTC. Amino acid sequence: CSVERGSYGYTF.

This clonotype was seen a handful of times. The rearrangement uses TRBV12-3 or TRBV12-4 and TRBJ2-1; 9 bases are shared with TRBD1. Trimming removed 6 bases from V and 10 bases from J; junction bases left unmatched: 13. The CDR3 extends over 15 amino acids. The chain's CDR3 is CASSDRDRVTTEQFF. CDR3 nucleotide sequence: TGTGCCAGCAGCGACCGGGACAGGGTCACGACCGAGCAGTTCTTC.

CDR3 region: CSANGLASSSDTQYF. The CDR3, as DNA: TGCAGTGCGAACGGACTGGCATCGTCGAGCGATACGCAGTATTTT. The chain employs TRBV20-1 and TRBJ2-3, with D possibly TRBD2 on 5 matching bases. The germline V gene has CDR1 DFQATT and CDR2 SNEGSKA (reference sequence). The length of the CDR3 is 15 residues. V was pared by 6 bases and J by 6 bases, with 22 bases between.

This chain joins TRBV7-9 and TRBJ1-1, with 9 positions matching TRBD1. V shed 5 bases, J shed 7 bases, and the junction held 5 bases outside the gene matches. The CDR3 has 13 amino acids. In germline, CDR1 is SEHNR, CDR2 FQNEAQ (reference sequence). The CDR3 region has the DNA TGTGCCAGCAGCCCGACAGGGGGTATTGAAGCTTTCTTT. This sequence encodes CASSPTGGIEAFF.

This clonotype was picked up a small number of times. The chain uses TRBV27 and TRBJ2-3; 10 nucleotides agree with TRBD1. CDR1 is MNHEY and CDR2 is SMNVEV in the germline V gene (reference sequence). There are 16 residues in the CDR3. The ends lost 5 bases at V and 4 bases at J; junction bases unmatched: 9. The CDR3, as DNA: TGTGCCAGCAGTCGCCGACAGGGGGCGTCCCCAGATACGCAGTATTTT. As protein: CASSRRQGASPDTQYF.

The rearrangement joins TRBV7-8 to TRBJ1-1; a possible D gene is TRBD1 (5 bases). Trimming removed 0 bases at V and 3 bases at J, with 11 bases between. CDR3 length: 15 residues. CDR1 and CDR2 (germline): SGHVS, FQNEAQ. CDR3 sequence (DNA): TGTGCCAGCAGCTTAGCGCGACAGTCCTACACTGAAGCTTTCTTT. It specifies CASSLARQSYTEAFF.

The chain combines TRBV28 with TRBJ1-4, with 7 bases fitting TRBD1. Germline V lookup: CDR1 MDHEN, CDR2 SYDVKM. This CDR3 region has 12 residues. V lost 11 bases to trimming and J lost 5 bases; unmatched junction nucleotides: 5. The CDR3 DNA reads TGTGCCTACGGGACAGTCAATGAAAAACTGTTTTTT. It is translated as CAYGTVNEKLFF.

This clonotype was counted only a few times. The rearrangement joins TRBV4-3 to TRBJ2-1; TRBD2 aligns across 8 bases. Per germline, CDR1 LGHNA and CDR2 YSLEER. The CDR3 runs 15 residues. Trimming removed 2 bases from V and 7 bases from J; junction bases left unmatched: 7. The CDR3, as DNA: TGCGCCAGCAGCCAATGGAGGGGACTAGGGAATGAGCAGTTCTTC. It codes for CASSQWRGLGNEQFF.

This clonotype has at least ten counts. The V and J genes are TRBV4-2 and TRBJ2-1, with TRBD1 matching over 8 bases. CDR1 LGHNA and CDR2 YNFKEQ come from the germline V gene. The CDR3 contains 16 residues. V lost 0 bases to trimming and J lost 7 bases; unmatched junction nucleotides: 8. Written as DNA, the CDR3 is TGTGCCAGCAGCCAAGATCAGGACAGGGCGGGTAATGAGCAGTTCTTC. Its protein is CASSQDQDRAGNEQFF.

The DNA of the CDR3 is TGTGCCAGCAAAGGGACAGGCGGACACTACTCCTACGAGCAGTACGTC. Translating it yields CASKGTGGHYSYEQYV. The chain carries TRBV6-1 and TRBJ2-7, with TRBD1 identical over 8 bases. CDR1 MNHNS and CDR2 SASEGT come from the germline V gene. The J segment lost 0 bases and the V segment lost 7 bases, leaving 11 bases of the junction unmatched. The CDR3 covers 16 residues.